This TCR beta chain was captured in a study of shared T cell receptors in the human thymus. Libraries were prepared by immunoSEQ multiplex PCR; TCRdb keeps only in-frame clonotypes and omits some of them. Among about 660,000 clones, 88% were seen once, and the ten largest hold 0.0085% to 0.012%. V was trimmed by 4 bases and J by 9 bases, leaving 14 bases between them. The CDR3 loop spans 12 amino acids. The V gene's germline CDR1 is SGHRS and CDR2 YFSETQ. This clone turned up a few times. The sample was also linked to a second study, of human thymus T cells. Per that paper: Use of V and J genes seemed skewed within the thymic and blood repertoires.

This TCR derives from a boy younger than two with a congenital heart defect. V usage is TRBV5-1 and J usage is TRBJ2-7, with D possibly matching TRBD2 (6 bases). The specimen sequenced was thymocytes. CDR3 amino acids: CASSPRGLGQYF. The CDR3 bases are TGCGCCAGCAGCCCCCGGGGGTTGGGGCAGTACTTC.